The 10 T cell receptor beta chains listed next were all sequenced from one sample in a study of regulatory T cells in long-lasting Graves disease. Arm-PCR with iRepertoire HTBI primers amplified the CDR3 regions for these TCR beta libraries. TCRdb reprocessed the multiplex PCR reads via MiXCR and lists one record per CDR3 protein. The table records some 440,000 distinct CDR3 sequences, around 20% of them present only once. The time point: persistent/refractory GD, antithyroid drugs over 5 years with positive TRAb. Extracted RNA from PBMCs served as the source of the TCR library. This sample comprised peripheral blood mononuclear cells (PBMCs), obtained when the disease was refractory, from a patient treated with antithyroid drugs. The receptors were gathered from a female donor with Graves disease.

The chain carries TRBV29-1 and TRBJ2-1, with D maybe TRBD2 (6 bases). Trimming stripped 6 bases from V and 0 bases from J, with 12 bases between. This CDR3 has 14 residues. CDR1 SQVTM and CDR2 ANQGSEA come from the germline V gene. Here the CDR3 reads CSVAGSSSYNEQFF. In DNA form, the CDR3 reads TGCAGCGTGGCGGGGAGCAGCTCCTACAATGAGCAGTTCTTC.

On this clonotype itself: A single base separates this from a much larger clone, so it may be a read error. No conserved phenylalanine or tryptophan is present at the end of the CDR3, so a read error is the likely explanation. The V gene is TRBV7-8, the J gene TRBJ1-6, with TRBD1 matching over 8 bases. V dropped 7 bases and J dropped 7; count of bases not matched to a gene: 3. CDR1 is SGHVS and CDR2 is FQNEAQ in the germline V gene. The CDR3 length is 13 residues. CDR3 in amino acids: CASTGQGNSPLHI. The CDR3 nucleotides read TGTGCCAGCACCGGACAGGGAAATTCACCCCTCCACATT.

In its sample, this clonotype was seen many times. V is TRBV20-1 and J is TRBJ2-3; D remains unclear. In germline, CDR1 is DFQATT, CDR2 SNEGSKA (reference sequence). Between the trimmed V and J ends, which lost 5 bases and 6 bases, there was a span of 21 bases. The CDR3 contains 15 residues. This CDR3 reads CSAPRLFPSPDTQYF. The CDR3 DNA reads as TGCAGTGCTCCCCGACTCTTCCCCTCCCCGGATACGCAGTATTTT.

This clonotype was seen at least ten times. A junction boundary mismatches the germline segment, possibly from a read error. The CDR3 nucleotides read TGTGCCAGCAGTTTAGTTGGGAGCAATCAGCCCCAGCATTTT. Translating gives CASSLVGSNQPQHF. The chain couples TRBV7-9 to TRBJ1-5; D not certain. The germline gives CDR1 SEHNR, CDR2 FQNEAQ (reference sequence). The CDR3 runs to 14 residues.

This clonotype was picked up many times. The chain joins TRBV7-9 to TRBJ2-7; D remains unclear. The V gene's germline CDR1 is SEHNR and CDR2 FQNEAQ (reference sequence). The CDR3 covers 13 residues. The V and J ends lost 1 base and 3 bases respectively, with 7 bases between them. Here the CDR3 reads CASSLGDGYEQYF. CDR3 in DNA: TGTGCCAGCAGCTTAGGGGATGGCTACGAGCAGTACTTC.

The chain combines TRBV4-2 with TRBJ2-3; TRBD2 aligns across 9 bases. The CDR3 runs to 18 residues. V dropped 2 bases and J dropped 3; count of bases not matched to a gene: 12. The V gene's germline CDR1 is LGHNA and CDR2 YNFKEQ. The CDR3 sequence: CASSQRVSSGTTTDTQYF. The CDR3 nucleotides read TGTGCCAGCAGCCAACGCGTATCTAGCGGGACGACAACAGATACGCAGTATTTT.

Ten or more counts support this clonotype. CDR3 residues: CASSYDRGETQYF. Here the CDR3 DNA reads TGTGCCAGCAGTTACGACAGGGGAGAGACCCAGTACTTC. This chain joins TRBV6-5 and TRBJ2-5; 8 nucleotides agree with TRBD1. The length of the CDR3 is 13 residues. Germline V CDR1 and CDR2: MNHEY, SVGAGI. Losses at the gene ends were 2 bases for V and 4 bases for J; bases not matched to a gene: 0.

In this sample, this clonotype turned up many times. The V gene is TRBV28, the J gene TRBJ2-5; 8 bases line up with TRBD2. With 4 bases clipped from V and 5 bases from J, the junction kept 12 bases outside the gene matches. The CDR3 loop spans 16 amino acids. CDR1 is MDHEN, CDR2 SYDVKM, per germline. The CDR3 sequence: CASSSIGGLGRETQYF. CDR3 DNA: TGTGCCAGCAGTTCGATCGGGGGACTAGGCCGGGAGACCCAGTACTTC.

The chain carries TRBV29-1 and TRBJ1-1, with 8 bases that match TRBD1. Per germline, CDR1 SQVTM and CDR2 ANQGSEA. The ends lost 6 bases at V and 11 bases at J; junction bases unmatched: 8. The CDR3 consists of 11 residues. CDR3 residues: CSVQLDRDAFF. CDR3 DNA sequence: TGCAGCGTCCAGCTGGACAGGGACGCTTTCTTT.

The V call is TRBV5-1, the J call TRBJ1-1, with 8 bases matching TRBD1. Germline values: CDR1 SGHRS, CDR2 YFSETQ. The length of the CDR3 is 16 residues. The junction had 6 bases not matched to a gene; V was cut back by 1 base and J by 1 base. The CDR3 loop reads CASSLNWGTGNTEAFF. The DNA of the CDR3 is TGCGCCAGCAGCTTGAATTGGGGGACAGGGAACACTGAAGCTTTCTTT.